This T cell receptor beta chain emerged from a study of cytomegalovirus exposure and HLA in healthy donors. Study results and limitations: A later analysis found first-cohort TCR clusters tended to co-occur in the approximately 120 validation repertoires.

The V and J ends lost 4 bases and 6 bases, in that order; junction bases with no gene match: 4. Germline CDR1 SNHLY, CDR2 FYNNEI. CDR3 size: 14 residues. Turning to this clone: The antigen remains undetermined.

The data were produced by immunoSEQ multiplex PCR, yet TCRdb's version contains in-frame clones alone and is incomplete. Of 98,000 or so clones in the sample, approximately 96% were seen once. This chain uses TRBV2 with TRBJ2-2, with TRBD2 matching over 8 bases. The sequence came from a woman between 18 and 29 years old in good health and CMV-seronegative. Sequences were obtained from PBMCs. The CDR3 loop reads CASSAAGGSGELFF. CDR3 bases: TGTGCCAGCAGTGCTGCGGGAGGATCCGGGGAGCTGTTTTTT.